A single sample is the source of the 5 T cell receptor beta chains below, sequenced in a study of CDR3 diversity in severe acne. TCRdb called the PCR reads again in MiXCR, with one record for every CDR3 protein. The data contain roughly 81,000 distinct CDR3 sequences, about 50% of them singletons. Sequenced material: blood. The receptors originated from a male donor in good health, serving as a control.

The chain carries TRBV4-2 and TRBJ1-2; TRBD1 matches 11 bases. The ends lost 4 bases at V and 8 bases at J; junction bases unmatched: 12. The germline V gene has CDR1 LGHNA and CDR2 YNFKEQ. The CDR3 contains 16 residues. The CDR3 loop reads CASSPRTGGGLWGYTF. CDR3 DNA: TGTGCCAGCAGCCCCAGGACAGGGGGCGGTTTGTGGGGCTACACCTTC.

The gene calls are TRBV30 and TRBJ1-2, with a weak D call TRBD1 (5 bases). The length of the CDR3 is 16 residues. V was pared by 2 bases and J by 8 bases, with 24 bases between. The germline V gene has CDR1 GTSNPN and CDR2 SVGIG (reference sequence). The CDR3 DNA reads as TGTGCCTGGAGTCCGCCGGGACTGTTTTTCGGCCGAGGCTACACCTTC. This gives the protein CAWSPPGLFFGRGYTF.

This clonotype came up many times. The V gene is TRBV5-4, the J gene TRBJ1-1, with 10 bases identical to TRBD1. The CDR3 runs to 16 residues. Germline V gene lookup returns CDR1 SGHNT and CDR2 YYREEE (reference sequence). With V trimmed by 4 bases and J by 2 bases, 8 bases remained unmatched. Written as DNA, the CDR3 is TGTGCCAGCAGCCCGGACAGGGGGGGATCAAACACTGAAGCTTTCTTT. This gives the protein CASSPDRGGSNTEAFF.

This rearrangement joins TRBV5-1 to TRBJ2-3, with 8 bases fitting TRBD2. J was trimmed by 11 bases and V by 0 bases; bases with no gene match: 17. The CDR3 totals 17 residues. Per germline, CDR1 SGHRS and CDR2 YFSETQ. The CDR3 sequence is CASSLAYGGGAVDEQYF. The CDR3 DNA is TGCGCCAGCAGCTTGGCTTACGGGGGGGGGGCAGTAGATGAGCAGTATTTT.

The gene calls are TRBV30 and TRBJ1-1; weak D call: TRBD1 (5 bases). Germline values: CDR1 GTSNPN, CDR2 SVGIG (reference sequence). Trimming left V 8 bases short and J 0 bases short, with 13 bases between. The CDR3 length is 13 residues. The CDR3 DNA is TGTGCCGGACCAGGGAGCCTGAACACTGAAGCTTTCTTT. This encodes CAGPGSLNTEAFF.